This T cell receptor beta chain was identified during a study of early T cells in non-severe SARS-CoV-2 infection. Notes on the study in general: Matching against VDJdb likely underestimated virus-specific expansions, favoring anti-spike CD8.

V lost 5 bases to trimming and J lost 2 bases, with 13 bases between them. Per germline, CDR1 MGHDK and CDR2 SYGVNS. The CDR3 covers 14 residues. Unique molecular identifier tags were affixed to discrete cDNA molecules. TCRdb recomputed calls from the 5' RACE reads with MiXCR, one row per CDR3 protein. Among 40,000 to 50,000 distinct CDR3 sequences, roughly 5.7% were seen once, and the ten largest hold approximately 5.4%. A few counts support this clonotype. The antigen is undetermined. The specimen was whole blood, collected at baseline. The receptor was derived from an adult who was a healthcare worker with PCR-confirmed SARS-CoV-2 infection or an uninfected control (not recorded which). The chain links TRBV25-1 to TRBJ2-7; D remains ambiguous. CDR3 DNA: TGTGCCAGCAGTAGTACACGACCGCCCTACGAGCAGTACTTC. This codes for CASSSTRPPYEQYF.